Presented here are 5 T cell receptor beta chains from one specimen sequenced in a study of regulatory T cells in long-lasting Graves disease. CDR3 regions were amplified by Arm-PCR using iRepertoire HTBI primers to build TCR beta libraries. Each CDR3 protein gets one entry after TCRdb re-called the multiplex PCR reads with MiXCR. The sample lists fewer than 450,000 distinct CDR3 sequences; less than 25% were seen once. Time point here: persistent/refractory GD, antithyroid drugs over 5 years with positive TRAb. The TCR library was prepared using RNA isolated from PBMCs. Source: peripheral blood mononuclear cells (PBMCs), taken when the disease was refractory, from a patient treated with antithyroid drugs. These receptors originate from a female donor with Graves disease.

The rearrangement joins TRBV5-1 to TRBJ2-5; perhaps D is TRBD1 or TRBD2 (5 bases each). Germline V gene sequence: CDR1 SGHRS, CDR2 YFSETQ. Trimming took 3 bases from V and 3 from J, leaving 12 bases between them. The CDR3 runs to 14 residues. CDR3 coding DNA: TGCGCCAGCAGCTCCCGGGACCCTAAAGAGACCCAGTACTTC. Encoded protein: CASSSRDPKETQYF.

This clonotype showed up many times. This chain joins TRBV11-2 and TRBJ2-4; D unresolved. Germline V lookup: CDR1 SGHAT, CDR2 FQNNGV. With 2 bases removed from V and 7 bases from J, the gap between germline ends came to 9 bases. This CDR3 has 13 residues. The CDR3, as DNA: TGTGCCAGCAGCTTAAGTAGCTTGAACATTCAGTACTTC. This sequence encodes CASSLSSLNIQYF.

There are a few counts of this clonotype. V is TRBV20-1 and J is TRBJ2-2, with D uncertain. Germline values: CDR1 DFQATT, CDR2 SNEGSKA (reference sequence). V was shortened by 5 bases and J by 7 bases, with 14 bases between the two germline ends. This CDR3 is 13 amino acids long. CDR3 protein: CSAPLSYGGELFF. The CDR3 DNA follows: TGCAGTGCTCCCCTCTCGTACGGCGGGGAGCTGTTTTTT.

This rearrangement joins TRBV10-1 to TRBJ1-1; D may be TRBD1 (5 bases). The CDR3 contains 16 residues. Looked up from germline, CDR1 is WNHNN and CDR2 is SYGVQD (reference sequence). With 6 bases removed from V and 4 bases from J, the gap between germline ends came to 21 bases. For the CDR3, the DNA is TGCGCCAGCAGCCCCACAGGAGTTACGGGGGGCACTGAAGCTTTCTTT. It yields the protein CASSPTGVTGGTEAFF.

This clonotype was recorded many times. The chain joins TRBV7-2 to TRBJ1-2; possibly TRBD1 for D (6 bases). CDR3 length equals 15 residues. Per germline, CDR1 SGHTA and CDR2 FQGNSA. Deletions cut 1 base from V and 8 bases from J, with 17 bases between. CDR3 amino acids: CASSLDRDTTVGYTF. CDR3 bases: TGTGCCAGCAGCTTAGATCGGGACACGACCGTCGGCTACACCTTC.